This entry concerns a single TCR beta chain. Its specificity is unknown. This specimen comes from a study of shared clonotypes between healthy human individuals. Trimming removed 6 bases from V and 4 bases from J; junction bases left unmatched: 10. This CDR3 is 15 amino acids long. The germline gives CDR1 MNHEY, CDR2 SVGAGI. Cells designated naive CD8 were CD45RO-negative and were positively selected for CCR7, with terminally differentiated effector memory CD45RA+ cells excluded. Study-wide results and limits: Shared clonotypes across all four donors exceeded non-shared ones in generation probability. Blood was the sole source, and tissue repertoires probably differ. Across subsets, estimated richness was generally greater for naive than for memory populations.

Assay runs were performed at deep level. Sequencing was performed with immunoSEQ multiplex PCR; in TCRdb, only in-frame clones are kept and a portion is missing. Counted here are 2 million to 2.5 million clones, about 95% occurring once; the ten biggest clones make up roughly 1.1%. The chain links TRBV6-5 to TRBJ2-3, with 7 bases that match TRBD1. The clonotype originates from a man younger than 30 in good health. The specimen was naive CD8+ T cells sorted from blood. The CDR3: CASSPTGVYPDTQYF. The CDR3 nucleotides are TGTGCCAGCAGCCCTACAGGGGTTTATCCAGATACGCAGTATTTT.